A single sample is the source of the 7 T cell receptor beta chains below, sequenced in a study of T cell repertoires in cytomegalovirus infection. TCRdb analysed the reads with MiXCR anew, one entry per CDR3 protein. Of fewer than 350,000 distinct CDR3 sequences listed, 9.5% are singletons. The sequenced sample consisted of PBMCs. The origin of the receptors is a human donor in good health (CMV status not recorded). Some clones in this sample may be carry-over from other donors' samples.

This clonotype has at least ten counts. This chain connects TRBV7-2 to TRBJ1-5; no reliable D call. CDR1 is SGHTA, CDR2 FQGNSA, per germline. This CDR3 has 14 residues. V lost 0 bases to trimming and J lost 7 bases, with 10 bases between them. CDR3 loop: CASSLAPSGQPQHF. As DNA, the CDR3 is TGTGCCAGCAGCTTAGCCCCAAGTGGACAGCCCCAGCATTTT.

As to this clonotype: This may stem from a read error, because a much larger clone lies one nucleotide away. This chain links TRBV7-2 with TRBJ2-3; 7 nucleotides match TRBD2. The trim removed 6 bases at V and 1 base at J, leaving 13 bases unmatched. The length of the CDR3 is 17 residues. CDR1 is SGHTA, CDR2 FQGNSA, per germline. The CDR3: CASRDPQLAARTDTQYF. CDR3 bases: TGTGCCAGCAGAGACCCTCAGCTAGCGGCACGCACAGATACGCAGTATTTT. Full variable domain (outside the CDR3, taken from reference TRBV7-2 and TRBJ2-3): GAGVSQSPSNKVTEKGKDVELRCDPISGHTALYWYRQSLGQGLEFLIYFQGNSAPDKSGLPSDRFSAERTGGSVSTLTIQRTQQEDSAVYLCASRDPQLAARTDTQYFGPGTRLTVL.

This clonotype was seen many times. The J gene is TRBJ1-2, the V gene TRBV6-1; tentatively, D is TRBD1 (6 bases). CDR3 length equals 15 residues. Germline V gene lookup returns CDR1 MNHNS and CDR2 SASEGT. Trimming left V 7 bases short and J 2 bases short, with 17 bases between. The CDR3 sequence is CASTKGTGKNYGYTF. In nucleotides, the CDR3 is TGTGCCAGCACCAAGGGAACAGGGAAGAACTATGGCTACACCTTC.

The CDR3 reads CASSPGPEGIQYF. In DNA form, the CDR3 reads TGTGCCAGCAGCCCGGGACCCGAGGGTATTCAGTACTTC. The chain uses TRBV11-3 and TRBJ2-4; the D call may be TRBD1 or TRBD2 (5 bases each). The V end was cut by 5 bases, the J end by 10 bases, with 15 bases between. Germline V gene lookup returns CDR1 SGHNT and CDR2 YENEEA. The CDR3 spans 13 residues.

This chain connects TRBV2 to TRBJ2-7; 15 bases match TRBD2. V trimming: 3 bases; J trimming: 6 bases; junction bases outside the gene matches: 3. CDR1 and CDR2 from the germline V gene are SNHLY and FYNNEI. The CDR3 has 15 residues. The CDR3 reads CASSDWGLAGGEQYF. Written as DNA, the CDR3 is TGTGCCAGCAGTGATTGGGGACTAGCGGGAGGCGAGCAGTACTTC. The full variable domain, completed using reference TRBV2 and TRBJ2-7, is EPEVTQTPSHQVTQMGQEVILRCVPISNHLYFYWYRQILGQKVEFLVSFYNNEISEKSEIFDDQFSVERPDGSNFTLKIRSTKLEDSAMYFCASSDWGLAGGEQYFGPGTRLTVT.

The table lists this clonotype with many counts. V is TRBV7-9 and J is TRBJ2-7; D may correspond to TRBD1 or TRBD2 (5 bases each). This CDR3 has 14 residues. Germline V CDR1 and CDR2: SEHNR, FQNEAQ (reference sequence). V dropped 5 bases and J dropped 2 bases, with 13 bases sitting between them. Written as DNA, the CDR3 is TGTGCCAGCAGCCCACGGGACCCTCCCTACGAGCAGTACTTC. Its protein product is CASSPRDPPYEQYF. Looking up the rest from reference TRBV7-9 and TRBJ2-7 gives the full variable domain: DTGVSQNPRHKITKRGQNVTFRCDPISEHNRLYWYRQTLGQGPEFLTYFQNEAQLEKSRLLSDRFSAERPKGSFSTLEIQRTEQGDSAMYLCASSPRDPPYEQYFGPGTRLTVT.

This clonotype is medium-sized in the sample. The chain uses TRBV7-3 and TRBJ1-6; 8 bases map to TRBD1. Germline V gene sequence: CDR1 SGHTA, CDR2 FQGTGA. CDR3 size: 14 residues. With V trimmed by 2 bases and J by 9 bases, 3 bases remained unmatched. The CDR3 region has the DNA TGTGCCAGCAGCTTAGACAGGGGAGCTTCACCCCTCCACTTT. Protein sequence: CASSLDRGASPLHF.